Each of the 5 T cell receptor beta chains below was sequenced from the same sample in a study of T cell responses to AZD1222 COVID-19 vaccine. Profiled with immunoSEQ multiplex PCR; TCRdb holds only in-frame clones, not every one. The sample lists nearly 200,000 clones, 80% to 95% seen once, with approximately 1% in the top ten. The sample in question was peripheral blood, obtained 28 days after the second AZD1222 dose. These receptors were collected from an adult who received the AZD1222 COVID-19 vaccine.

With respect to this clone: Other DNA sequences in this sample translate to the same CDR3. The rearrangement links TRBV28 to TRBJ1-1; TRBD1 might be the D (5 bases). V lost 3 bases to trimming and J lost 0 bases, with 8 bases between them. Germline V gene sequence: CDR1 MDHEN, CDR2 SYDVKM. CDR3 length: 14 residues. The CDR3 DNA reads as TGTGCCAGCAGTTTGAGACAGATGAACACTGAAGCTTTCTTT. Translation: CASSLRQMNTEAFF.

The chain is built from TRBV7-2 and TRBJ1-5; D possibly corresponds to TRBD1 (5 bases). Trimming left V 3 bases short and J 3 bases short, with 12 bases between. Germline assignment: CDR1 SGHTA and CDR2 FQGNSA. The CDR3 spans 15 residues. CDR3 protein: CASSFAGLLNQPQHF. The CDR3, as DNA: TGTGCCAGCAGCTTCGCGGGACTGCTCAATCAGCCCCAGCATTTT.

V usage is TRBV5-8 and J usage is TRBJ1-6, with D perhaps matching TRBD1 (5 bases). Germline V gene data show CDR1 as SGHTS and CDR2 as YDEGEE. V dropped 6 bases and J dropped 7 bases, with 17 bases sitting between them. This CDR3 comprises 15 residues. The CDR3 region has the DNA TGTGCCAGCACCAGATTTGTCGGGGCGAATTCACCCCTCCACTTT. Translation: CASTRFVGANSPLHF.

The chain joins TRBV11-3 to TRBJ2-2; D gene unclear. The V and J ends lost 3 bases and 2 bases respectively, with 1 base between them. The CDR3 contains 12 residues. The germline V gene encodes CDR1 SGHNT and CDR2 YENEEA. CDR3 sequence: CASSFNTGELFF. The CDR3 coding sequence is TGTGCCAGCAGCTTCAACACCGGGGAGCTGTTTTTT.

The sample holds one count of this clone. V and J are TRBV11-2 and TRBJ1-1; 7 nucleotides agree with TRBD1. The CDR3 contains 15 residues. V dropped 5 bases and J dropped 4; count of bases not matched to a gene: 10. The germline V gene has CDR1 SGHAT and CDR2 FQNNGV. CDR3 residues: CASSQMRDRVTEAFF. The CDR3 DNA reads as TGTGCCAGCAGCCAAATGAGAGACAGGGTCACTGAAGCTTTCTTT.